This T cell receptor (beta chain) emerged from a study of identical twins (dated by TCRdb to 2016 to 2018). Context from the whole study: To test whether fetal clonotypes persist, the study used deep sequencing on TCR alpha and beta repertoires from monozygotic twins, unrelated adults of various ages, and cord blood. To rule out contamination, the twin experiments were replicated at different times with different library preparation protocols. Overall results and qualifications from the work: Conclusions relied on cross-sectional statistical analysis, since the same donors could not be followed over many years. A weaker excess of twin sharing was found in beta out-of-frame sequences because the signal-to-noise ratio was lowered by fewer shared sequences. Invariant T cells such as MAIT and iNKT could partly confound zero-insertion analyses, although diverse VJ usage argued against such confounding for most clonotypes. In monozygotic twins, recombination models systematically underestimated out-of-frame TCR alpha sharing, but the models matched the sharing seen between unrelated individuals. Compared with coincidental sharing between unrelated individuals, out-of-frame TCR alpha sequences shared between twins showed an excess of sequences with low generation probability. Fewer insertions were carried by abundant cord blood beta clonotypes, a similar but weaker trend appeared in young adult naive repertoires, and no such trend appeared in memory repertoires.

For this clonotype: No antigen is known for it. No base quality information exists; no much larger clone differs at one position.

Inclusive of the bounding cysteine and phenylalanine, the CDR3 is 13 residues long. CDR3 DNA only is kept here, 39 bases in frame from base 1. V was cut back by 0 bases and J by 10 bases, leaving a gap of 13 bases between them. The germline V gene provides CDR1 SGHRS and CDR2 YFSETQ. Every donor was a healthy Caucasian. Three pairs of female monozygotic twins, all aged about 18 to 29 years, made up the twin cohort. CD4+ and CD8+ T cell populations were isolated with positive isolation kits from Invitrogen. Receptors were amplified or captured by 5' RACE. Sequencing instrument: Illumina HiSeq 2000. A universal primer binding site was introduced by template switching, and a unique molecular identifier was present in the final cDNA, enabling accurate counting of TCR cDNA molecules. Specific primers in the conserved constant-segment region were used to synthesize first-strand cDNA for the TCR alpha and beta chains. Each cDNA library was double barcoded, with a SMART-Mk sample barcode plus Illumina barcodes, to control for contamination. TruSeq adapter sequences, together with Illumina sample barcodes, were added in two successive PCR steps. TCR alpha and beta cDNA libraries were sequenced on the Illumina HiSeq platform with custom primers. Per the source publication's procedure: Raw reads were processed with MiGEC to extract unique molecular identifiers, and MiXCR was used to determine CDR3 positions. Recombination models were inferred per individual with the repgenHMM and IGoR tools using an EM algorithm. The analysis of shared clonotypes was done with the tcR package in R, with sharing normalized by the product of cloneset sizes. Out-of-frame nonproductive sequences were analyzed to study raw recombination free of thymic and clonal selection effects. TCRdb reanalyzed the raw reads on its own, using fastp at Q25 for trimming and MiXCR for clone calling, and kept in-frame beta chains. Duplicate CDR3 protein sequences are folded into a single record with the most common DNA and genes. What appears here as the V and J calls and clone size reflects TCRdb's work, not the paper's. The sample contains 200,000 to 250,000 distinct CDR3 sequences, around 7.6% of them found a single time. Around 5.4% of the sample is held by the ten biggest clonotypes.

The sample was also reused in another study, on yellow fever vaccine responses in identical twins. As the second publication notes: According to the authors, in identical twins the way T cells responded to vaccination appeared partly convergent and partly personalized. Focusing on identical twins, the study followed the T cell clones that responded to the vaccine, and did so with precision.

This TCR came from a woman aged 18-29 years in good health. The chain is assembled from TRBV5-1 and TRBJ2-5; the D gene lacks a confident call. The specimen sequenced was CD8+ T cells sorted from blood. The nucleotide sequence is given as TGCGCCAGCAGCTTGGTTGGTGGGCCCATCCAGTACTTC. This encodes CASSLVGGPIQYF.